A single T cell receptor (beta chain) is shown here with its context. Original data processing: The authors estimated nucleated cell counts from reference gene primer amplification. Clones were read by immunoSEQ multiplex PCR, and TCRdb kept only the in-frame ones, dropping some. That table supplies the V and J calls and clone size; D and trimming were determined from the DNA. This table has over 200,000 clones, about 80% appearing once. This record comes from a study of blood T cell repertoires in COVID-19. Study-level information: Donors in the United States, Italy and Spain gave samples during acute or convalescent COVID-19. The cDNA or gDNA used as material had been derived from T cells, B-cell-depleted T cells, or PBMCs.

CDR1 and CDR2 (germline): LGHNA, YSLEER. Trimming at V came to 1 base and at J to 1 base, leaving 6 bases not matched to a gene. The CDR3 sequence is 17 residues long. This clonotype was sampled from a woman in her thirties or forties with active or convalescent COVID-19. Sequences were obtained from peripheral blood. This rearrangement joins TRBV4-3 to TRBJ1-1; TRBD1 matches 10 bases. Here the CDR3 reads CASSQVPGTGENTEAFF. The CDR3 region has the DNA TGCGCCAGCAGCCAAGTTCCGGGGACAGGGGAGAACACTGAAGCTTTCTTT.